The clone carrying this T cell receptor beta chain occurred many times. Its target is unknown. CDR1 MGHDK and CDR2 SYGVNS come from the germline V gene. With V trimmed by 1 base and J by 0 bases, 6 bases remained unmatched. The CDR3 consists of 16 residues. This sample was taken from a study of T-cell memory formation after mild COVID-19. General study findings and limits: The CD4+ clones that contracted clustered mainly within CM and EM, and the CD8+ clones concentrated in EMRA.

TCRdb analysed the 5' RACE reads with MiXCR anew, one entry per CDR3 protein. The table has about 360,000 distinct CDR3 sequences, 13% to 15% seen once. The TCR originated in a man aged 18 to 30 who had mild COVID-19 (a few samples of this study predate the infection). Cell type and time point are not known. The chain carries TRBV25-1 and TRBJ2-7; TRBD1 agrees at 7 bases. The sequenced sample was PBMCs or a T cell subset sorted from them (not recorded which). The CDR3 region is CASSESGRGYSYEQYF. The CDR3 nucleotides are TGTGCCAGCAGTGAATCGGGCAGGGGGTACTCCTACGAGCAGTACTTC.